The next 19 T cell receptor beta chains were all read from a single sample in a study of blood T cell repertoires in COVID-19. The repertoire was sequenced with immunoSEQ multiplex PCR; TCRdb's copy has only in-frame clones and lacks some. The sample shows around 400,000 clones, approximately 91% of them seen only once. Source material: PBMCs or T cells enriched from blood (not recorded which). All receptors come from a woman aged 18-30 years who had been exposed to COVID-19.

V usage is TRBV21-1 and J usage is TRBJ1-4; the table's D call of TRBD1 was not tested on the DNA. TRBV21-1 is flagged as a pseudogene. The CDR3 length is 14 residues. The CDR3: CASSRGPTNEKLFF. For the CDR3, the DNA is TGTGCCAGCAGCAGGGGGCCAACTAATGAAAAACTGTTTTTT.

This clone appeared a single time. The gene calls are TRBV7-2 and TRBJ2-7, with 9 bases lining up with TRBD1. V shed 6 bases, J shed 2 bases, and the junction held 8 bases outside the gene matches. Germline V gene sequence: CDR1 SGHTA, CDR2 FQGNSA. This CDR3 region has 15 residues. The chain's CDR3 is CASSPAGQGTYEQYF. The CDR3 bases are TGTGCCAGCAGTCCCGCCGGACAGGGGACCTACGAGCAGTACTTC.

The V gene is TRBV25-1, the J gene TRBJ1-5; D gene ambiguous. This CDR3 is 14 amino acids long. Germline V gives CDR1 MGHDK, CDR2 SYGVNS. V gave up 2 bases and J gave up 5 bases, with 10 bases separating them. As DNA, the CDR3 is TGTGCCAGCAGTGAACAACAGCAGTATCAGCCCCAGCATTTT. It translates to CASSEQQQYQPQHF.

The chain carries TRBV6-5 and TRBJ2-7; tentatively, D is TRBD2 (5 bases). Trimming took 0 bases from V and 3 from J, leaving 9 bases between them. Germline V lookup: CDR1 MNHEY, CDR2 SVGAGI. The CDR3 sequence is 14 residues long. The CDR3 coding sequence is TGTGCCAGCAGTTACTCGGTGGAGGTCTACGAGCAGTACTTC. Its translation is CASSYSVEVYEQYF.

This clone occurred once. The chain carries TRBV10-2 and TRBJ1-1; perhaps TRBD1 as D (5 bases). Trimming pared 5 bases from V and 5 bases from J, leaving 21 bases between. Germline CDR1 WSHSY, CDR2 SAAADI. The CDR3 loop spans 16 amino acids. The CDR3: CASSRASQGRGTEAFF. The CDR3 region has the DNA TGCGCCAGCAGTCGTGCGTCTCAGGGTCGTGGGACTGAAGCTTTCTTT.

This clone has a single count. CDR3 DNA sequence: TGTGCCAGCACCCTGTCCTCTAGCACAGATACGCAGTATTTT. This codes for CASTLSSSTDTQYF. The V call is TRBV5-6, the J call TRBJ2-3; D is unresolved. The CDR3 has 14 residues. Germline lookup yields CDR1 SGHDT and CDR2 YYEEEE. The V and J ends lost 6 bases and 0 bases respectively, with 11 bases between them.

The rearrangement joins TRBV9 to TRBJ2-3; tentatively, D is TRBD2 (7 bases). This CDR3 has 14 residues. V was clipped by 0 bases and J by 7 bases, with 12 bases between them. Germline CDR1 is SGDLS and CDR2 is YYNGEE. The CDR3 sequence: CASSVAGGAYTQYF. DNA for the CDR3: TGTGCCAGCAGCGTAGCTGGGGGGGCATATACGCAGTATTTT.

This sequence joins TRBV5-6 and TRBJ1-2; a possible D gene is TRBD1 (6 bases). The V end lost 4 bases, the J end lost 7 bases, and 23 bases lay between the germline ends. The germline CDR1 and CDR2 sequences are SGHDT and YYEEEE. CDR3 length equals 16 residues. Here the CDR3 reads CASSGPGQLVSSGYTF. The CDR3 region has the DNA TGTGCCAGCAGCGGACCGGGACAACTTGTTTCTTCTGGCTACACCTTC.

This chain uses TRBV18 with TRBJ2-2, with 9 nucleotides matching TRBD2. Germline V gives CDR1 KGHSH, CDR2 LQKENI. J gave up 0 bases and V 6 bases, and 5 bases lay outside the gene matches. The CDR3 is 16 residues long. Here the CDR3 reads CASSPGGGANTGELFF. Written as DNA, the CDR3 is TGTGCCAGCTCCCCAGGCGGGGGGGCGAACACCGGGGAGCTGTTTTTT.

The chain combines TRBV7-2 with TRBJ2-5; D unresolved. This CDR3 region has 17 residues. V was trimmed by 6 bases and J by 0 bases, leaving 20 bases between them. Germline V gene sequence: CDR1 SGHTA, CDR2 FQGNSA. CDR3 coding DNA: TGTGCCAGCAGTACAAACCTAGGCGTTCCCAACCAAGAGACCCAGTACTTC. Its protein product is CASSTNLGVPNQETQYF.

The chain links TRBV6-5 to TRBJ1-1; the match to TRBD1 covers 8 bases. Germline lookup yields CDR1 MNHEY and CDR2 SVGAGI. The V and J ends lost 6 bases and 1 base, in that order; junction bases with no gene match: 4. The CDR3 runs 14 residues. The chain's CDR3 is CASRMGQENTEAFF. CDR3 coding DNA: TGTGCCAGCAGAATGGGACAGGAGAACACTGAAGCTTTCTTT.

CDR3 nucleotides: TGTGCCAGCAGTTTGGAGGGTCCTGAAGCTTTCTTT. Translated, it gives CASSLEGPEAFF. The chain couples TRBV12-3 or TRBV12-4 to TRBJ1-1; no firm D call. The length of the CDR3 is 12 residues. Trimming took off 3 bases at V and 6 bases at J, with 8 bases between the two ends.

The chain joins TRBV11-2 to TRBJ2-7, with D perhaps matching TRBD1 (5 bases). V lost 4 bases, J lost 0 bases, and 7 bases lay in between. Germline CDR1 reads SGHAT; CDR2 reads FQNNGV. This CDR3 has 13 amino acids. CDR3 loop: CASSWGSSYEQYF. The CDR3 coding sequence is TGTGCCAGCAGCTGGGGCAGCTCCTACGAGCAGTACTTC.

The CDR3: CASSEVTTGADTQYF. CDR3 nucleotides: TGTGCCAGCAGCGAAGTTACGACGGGGGCAGATACGCAGTATTTT. The chain joins TRBV27 to TRBJ2-3; possibly TRBD2 for D (6 bases). Germline V gives CDR1 MNHEY, CDR2 SMNVEV (reference sequence). Trimming removed 6 bases from V and 4 bases from J, with 17 bases in between. This CDR3 contains 15 residues.

The V and J genes are TRBV7-2 and TRBJ2-1; no clear D. Trimming took 5 bases from V and 4 from J, leaving 12 bases between them. CDR3 size: 14 residues. CDR1 is SGHTA and CDR2 is FQGNSA in the germline V gene. The CDR3 here is CASSPTPAYNEQFF. CDR3 DNA: TGTGCCAGCAGCCCTACGCCCGCGTACAATGAGCAGTTCTTC.

The genes are TRBV5-4 and TRBJ1-3, with TRBD1 matching 7 bases. Germline V CDR1 and CDR2: SGHNT, YYREEE (reference sequence). With V trimmed by 0 bases and J by 3 bases, 3 bases remained unmatched. The CDR3 is made up of 15 amino acids. The chain's CDR3 is CASSLGQGYGNTIYF. In DNA form, the CDR3 reads TGTGCCAGCAGCTTGGGACAGGGATATGGAAACACCATATATTTT.

The chain recombines TRBV19 with TRBJ2-2; weak D call: TRBD1 (5 bases). Germline assignment: CDR1 LNHDA and CDR2 SQIVND (reference sequence). Trimming took off 6 bases at V and 8 bases at J, with 19 bases between the two ends. This CDR3 spans 15 amino acids. The CDR3 loop is CASRPAQGSWGELFF. CDR3 coding DNA: TGTGCCAGTAGGCCTGCCCAGGGATCTTGGGGGGAGCTGTTTTTT.

J is TRBJ2-2 and V is TRBV7-2, with TRBD1 as a possible D gene (6 bases). The CDR3 covers 16 residues. V dropped 5 bases and J dropped 3 bases, with 16 bases sitting between them. CDR1 and CDR2 from the germline V gene are SGHTA and FQGNSA. The CDR3 DNA reads TGTGCCAGCAGCCAGGCACCAGGGGTCCACACCGGGGAGCTGTTTTTT. Protein: CASSQAPGVHTGELFF. Full variable domain (outside the CDR3, taken from reference TRBV7-2 and TRBJ2-2): GAGVSQSPSNKVTEKGKDVELRCDPISGHTALYWYRQSLGQGLEFLIYFQGNSAPDKSGLPSDRFSAERTGGSVSTLTIQRTQQEDSAVYLCASSQAPGVHTGELFFGEGSRLTVL.

V and J are TRBV7-8 and TRBJ1-2; D perhaps matches TRBD1 (5 bases). In germline, CDR1 is SGHVS, CDR2 FQNEAQ. Between the trimmed V and J ends, which lost 0 bases and 6 bases, there was a span of 11 bases. The CDR3 is 14 residues long. CDR3 sequence reads: CASSLALKGDGYTF. The CDR3, as DNA: TGTGCCAGCAGCTTAGCGCTGAAAGGGGATGGCTACACCTTC.